What follows are 29 T cell receptor beta chains derived from one specimen sequenced in a study of blood T cell repertoires in COVID-19. Profiled with immunoSEQ multiplex PCR; TCRdb holds only in-frame clones, not every one. This table has about 190,000 clones, around four fifths appearing once. Input material: peripheral blood. The receptors derive from a woman aged 70-85 years with active or convalescent COVID-19.

The chain joins TRBV27 to TRBJ2-7, with TRBD1 as a possible D gene (6 bases). Per the germline V gene, CDR1 is MNHEY and CDR2 is SMNVEV (reference sequence). V was trimmed by 5 bases and J by 2 bases, leaving 13 bases between them. This CDR3 region has 14 residues. The CDR3 here is CASSLTQGTYEQYF. CDR3 bases: TGTGCCAGCAGTCTCACACAGGGCACCTACGAGCAGTACTTC.

This rearrangement joins TRBV7-8 to TRBJ1-4; D perhaps matches TRBD1 (5 bases). The CDR3 is 15 residues long. Germline CDR1 and CDR2: SGHVS and FQNEAQ. V lost 5 bases to trimming and J lost 8 bases, with 18 bases between them. The CDR3 protein is CASSDQTANHEKLFF. The CDR3 nucleotides read TGTGCCAGCAGCGACCAGACAGCTAACCACGAAAAACTGTTTTTT. Full variable domain (remainder filled in from reference TRBV7-8 and TRBJ1-4): GAGVSQSPRYKVAKRGQDVALRCDPISGHVSLFWYQQALGQGPEFLTYFQNEAQLDKSGLPSDRFFAERPEGSVSTLKIQRTQQEDSAVYLCASSDQTANHEKLFFGSGTQLSVL.

The chain uses TRBV2 and TRBJ2-1; TRBD2 agrees at 7 bases. Losses at the gene ends were 8 bases for V and 4 bases for J; bases not matched to a gene: 14. Germline V lookup: CDR1 SNHLY, CDR2 FYNNEI. CDR3 length equals 16 residues. In nucleotides, the CDR3 is TGTGCCAGCCTCTCGCTAGCGGCCACGAGATACAATGAGCAGTTCTTC. It codes for CASLSLAATRYNEQFF.

The chain employs TRBV9 and TRBJ2-3; 11 bases fit TRBD2. CDR3 length: 14 amino acids. Losses at the gene ends were 8 bases for V and 6 bases for J; bases not matched to a gene: 8. CDR1 and CDR2 (germline): SGDLS, YYNGEE. The CDR3 region is CARTLAGDVDTQYF. The CDR3 DNA reads as TGTGCCAGAACACTAGCGGGAGATGTGGATACGCAGTATTTT. Variable domain in full (rest from reference TRBV9 and TRBJ2-3): DSGVTQTPKHLITATGQRVTLRCSPRSGDLSVYWYQQSLDQGLQFLIQYYNGEERAKGNILERFSAQQFPDLHSELNLSSLELGDSALYFCARTLAGDVDTQYFGPGTRLTVL.

The rearrangement uses TRBV23-1 and TRBJ2-7, with 8 positions matching TRBD1. TRBV23-1 is an open reading frame, and its role is uncertain. CDR3 length: 17 amino acids. Trimming at V came to 0 bases and at J to 3 bases, leaving 10 bases not matched to a gene. CDR3 DNA sequence: TGCGCCAGCAGTCAATCGTATAGGGGACAGGACTACTACGAGCAGTACTTC. It codes for CASSQSYRGQDYYEQYF.

V usage is TRBV5-4 and J usage is TRBJ2-7; 9 bases agree with TRBD2. Unmatched junction bases numbered 10, after V lost 4 bases and J lost 2 bases. The CDR3 runs to 16 residues. In germline, CDR1 is SGHNT, CDR2 YYREEE (reference sequence). CDR3 sequence: CASSPEGGRVAYEQYF. As DNA, the CDR3 is TGTGCCAGCAGCCCGGAAGGCGGGAGGGTAGCCTACGAGCAGTACTTC.

V and J are TRBV30 and TRBJ1-2; no clear D. Between the trimmed V and J ends, which lost 4 bases and 7 bases, there was a span of 13 bases. The CDR3 is made up of 12 amino acids. Per germline, CDR1 GTSNPN and CDR2 SVGIG (reference sequence). CDR3 region: CAWNWAVGGYTF. DNA of the CDR3: TGTGCCTGGAATTGGGCCGTAGGTGGCTACACCTTC.

V is TRBV7-6 and J is TRBJ1-4, with a weak D call TRBD1 (5 bases). CDR1 is SGHVS, CDR2 FNYEAQ, per germline. The V gene lost 2 bases and the J gene lost 6 bases, with 19 bases spanning the gap. The CDR3 consists of 17 residues. The CDR3 reads CASSLSSFGGPDEKLFF. CDR3 nucleotides: TGTGCCAGCAGCTTAAGTTCCTTCGGGGGACCGGATGAAAAACTGTTTTTT.

The chain uses TRBV5-5 and TRBJ1-4, with TRBD1 matching over 7 bases. J lost 5 bases, V lost 0 bases, and 7 bases had no gene match. The CDR3 is 16 amino acids. Germline loops: CDR1 SGHKS, CDR2 YYEKEE (reference sequence). The CDR3 spells CASSLGDLTGNEKLFF. For the CDR3, the DNA is TGTGCCAGCAGCTTGGGGGACCTGACAGGGAATGAAAAACTGTTTTTT.

This clone was counted between two and nine times. The sample has other DNA sequences that encode this CDR3 too. For the CDR3, the DNA is TGCGCCAGCAGCTTGGTTGCAGGGGCCTACGAGCAGTACTTC. The encoded protein is CASSLVAGAYEQYF. V and J are TRBV5-1 and TRBJ2-7; D perhaps matches TRBD1 (6 bases). The length of the CDR3 is 14 residues. Trimming removed 0 bases from V and 2 bases from J, with 9 bases in between. CDR1 and CDR2 from the germline V gene are SGHRS and YFSETQ.

This clone occurred once. V and J are TRBV7-9 and TRBJ1-1, with no clear D. The CDR3 totals 14 residues. V dropped 2 bases and J dropped 0 bases, with 7 bases sitting between them. Germline V gives CDR1 SEHNR, CDR2 FQNEAQ (reference sequence). The CDR3 loop is CASSLSAVNTEAFF. CDR3 sequence (DNA): TGTGCCAGCAGCTTATCGGCGGTGAACACTGAAGCTTTCTTT. The complete variable domain, with remaining parts taken from reference TRBV7-9 and TRBJ1-1, reads DTGVSQNPRHKITKRGQNVTFRCDPISEHNRLYWYRQTLGQGPEFLTYFQNEAQLEKSRLLSDRFSAERPKGSFSTLEIQRTEQGDSAMYLCASSLSAVNTEAFFGQGTRLTVV.

The V gene is TRBV5-1, the J gene TRBJ2-1, with 11 positions matching TRBD2. In germline, CDR1 is SGHRS, CDR2 YFSETQ. CDR3 length: 16 amino acids. With 4 bases clipped from V and 7 bases from J, the junction kept 10 bases outside the gene matches. Here the CDR3 DNA reads TGCGCCAGCAGCCGGCTTCTAGCGGGAGGAGGTAATGAGCAGTTCTTC. Translating it yields CASSRLLAGGGNEQFF.

This clone was counted a few times. The CDR3 loop is CASRQAWGTGELFF. Here the CDR3 DNA reads TGTGCCAGCAGACAGGCGTGGGGCACCGGGGAGCTGTTTTTT. V gene TRBV7-3 combines with J gene TRBJ2-2; the D gene is possibly TRBD1 (5 bases). The germline V and J ends were trimmed by 6 bases and 4 bases, with 12 bases remaining between them. This CDR3 is built from 14 residues. Germline V gene sequence: CDR1 SGHTA, CDR2 FQGTGA.

The chain employs TRBV27 and TRBJ1-4; the D is unclear. Germline V lookup: CDR1 MNHEY, CDR2 SMNVEV (reference sequence). The CDR3 spans 14 residues. The ends were cut back, 5 bases at V and 7 bases at J, with 14 bases in the middle. In DNA, the CDR3 is TGTGCCAGCAGTCCGTTGACGGAGTTTGAAAAACTGTTTTTT. Encoded protein: CASSPLTEFEKLFF. The full variable domain, completed using reference TRBV27 and TRBJ1-4, is EAQVTQNPRYLITVTGKKLTVTCSQNMNHEYMSWYRQDPGLGLRQIYYSMNVEVTDKGDVPEGYKVSRKEKRNFPLILESPSPNQTSLYFCASSPLTEFEKLFFGSGTQLSVL.

The chain joins TRBV29-1 to TRBJ2-7; a weak D match, TRBD1 (5 bases). This CDR3 is built from 12 residues. The germline V and J ends were trimmed by 5 bases and 2 bases, with 10 bases remaining between them. Germline V gives CDR1 SQVTM, CDR2 ANQGSEA. CDR3 residues: CSVWQGPYEQYF. The CDR3 nucleotides read TGCAGCGTTTGGCAGGGCCCCTACGAGCAGTACTTC.

This chain joins TRBV18 and TRBJ1-4; D gene ambiguous. V lost 6 bases and J 0 bases, leaving 8 bases between the germline ends. CDR1 is KGHSH and CDR2 is LQKENI in the germline V gene. The CDR3 is made up of 14 amino acids. CDR3 sequence (DNA): TGTGCCAGCTCCCACAGTGCAACTAATGAAAAACTGTTTTTT. Residues: CASSHSATNEKLFF. The whole variable domain, remainder taken from reference TRBV18 and TRBJ1-4, is NAGVMQNPRHLVRRRGQEARLRCSPMKGHSHVYWYRQLPEEGLKFMVYLQKENIIDESGMPKERFSAEFPKEGPSILRIQQVVRGDSAAYFCASSHSATNEKLFFGSGTQLSVL.

This clone appeared a few times. This chain links TRBV3-1 (or the pseudogene TRBV3-2) with TRBJ1-6, with D possibly being TRBD1 (6 bases). V lost 8 bases, J lost 14 bases, and 13 bases lay in between. Germline V CDR1 and CDR2: LGHDT, YNNKEL (reference sequence). The CDR3 spans 11 residues. In DNA, the CDR3 is TGTGCCAGCGGTCCGAGGGGGACCCTCCACTTT. Amino acid sequence: CASGPRGTLHF.

This clone has just one count. V is TRBV18 and J is TRBJ2-7; TRBD2 matches 7 bases. CDR1 is KGHSH and CDR2 is LQKENI in the germline V gene. This CDR3 contains 15 residues. V dropped 0 bases and J dropped 0; count of bases not matched to a gene: 2. DNA of the CDR3: TGTGCCAGCTCACCACCCCTAGCGGTCTCCTACGAGCAGTACTTC. This encodes CASSPPLAVSYEQYF. Complete variable domain (other parts from reference TRBV18 and TRBJ2-7): NAGVMQNPRHLVRRRGQEARLRCSPMKGHSHVYWYRQLPEEGLKFMVYLQKENIIDESGMPKERFSAEFPKEGPSILRIQQVVRGDSAAYFCASSPPLAVSYEQYFGPGTRLTVT.

In the case of this clone: Other DNA sequences in the same sample also yield this CDR3. The chain combines TRBV15 with TRBJ2-7; possible D gene TRBD1, 6 bases. The CDR3 consists of 13 residues. The V gene's germline CDR1 is LNHNV and CDR2 YYDKDF (reference sequence). Trimming removed 0 bases at V and 4 bases at J, with 7 bases between. CDR3 sequence: CATSRDRGYEQYF. The DNA for the CDR3 is TGTGCCACCAGCAGAGACAGGGGTTACGAGCAGTACTTC.

V and J are TRBV6-5 and TRBJ2-1, with 7 bases identical to TRBD2. The ends lost 7 bases at V and 5 bases at J; junction bases unmatched: 11. The CDR3 is 15 amino acids. Germline-derived CDR1 and CDR2 are MNHEY and SVGAGI. The CDR3 here is CASNTLASQNNEQFF. Written as DNA, the CDR3 is TGTGCCAGCAATACACTAGCGTCCCAAAACAATGAGCAGTTCTTC.

The J gene is TRBJ2-1, the V gene TRBV9; D is perhaps TRBD1 (6 bases). V lost 1 base to trimming and J lost 10 bases, with 12 bases between them. Looked up from germline, CDR1 is SGDLS and CDR2 is YYNGEE. The CDR3 runs 13 residues. In DNA form, the CDR3 reads TGTGCCAGCAGCGTATCCCTCAGGGGAGAGCAGTTCTTC. Protein product: CASSVSLRGEQFF.

This clone was recorded only once. The gene calls are TRBV28 and TRBJ1-5; D gene uncertain. Per the germline V gene, CDR1 is MDHEN and CDR2 is SYDVKM. Trimming took 2 bases from V and 4 from J, leaving 6 bases between them. The CDR3 runs 13 residues. The CDR3, as DNA: TGTGCCAGCAGTTTAGAGAGGAATCAGCCCCAGCATTTT. This sequence encodes CASSLERNQPQHF. The full variable domain, its missing parts supplied by reference TRBV28 and TRBJ1-5, is DVKVTQSSRYLVKRTGEKVFLECVQDMDHENMFWYRQDPGLGLRLIYFSYDVKMKEKGDIPEGYSVSREKKERFSLILESASTNQTSMYLCASSLERNQPQHFGDGTRLSIL.

The rearrangement joins TRBV4-1 to TRBJ2-4; possible D gene TRBD1, 5 bases. CDR1 MGHRA and CDR2 YSYEKL come from the germline V gene. V was cut by 1 base and J by 1 base, with 11 bases left in between. The CDR3 runs 16 residues. The CDR3 region is CASSQVGRGAKNIQYF. The CDR3 DNA reads as TGCGCCAGCAGCCAAGTAGGAAGGGGTGCCAAAAACATTCAGTACTTC.

This rearrangement joins TRBV19 to TRBJ2-3; 9 bases fit TRBD1. The CDR3 length is 14 residues. After removal of 7 bases from V and 3 bases from J, the junction contained 5 bases not matched to a gene. The V gene's germline CDR1 is LNHDA and CDR2 SQIVND (reference sequence). CDR3 sequence (DNA): TGTGCCAGTACGGGACAGGGAGGAACAGATACGCAGTATTTT. This codes for CASTGQGGTDTQYF. Complete variable domain (other parts from reference TRBV19 and TRBJ2-3): DGGITQSPKYLFRKEGQNVTLSCEQNLNHDAMYWYRQDPGQGLRLIYYSQIVNDFQKGDIAEGYSVSREKKESFPLTVTSAQKNPTAFYLCASTGQGGTDTQYFGPGTRLTVL.

This clone was observed a handful of times. The chain recombines TRBV6-5 with TRBJ2-3, with 9 bases matching TRBD2. Per germline, CDR1 MNHEY and CDR2 SVGAGI. CDR3 length: 16 residues. Trimming removed 0 bases from V and 6 bases from J; junction bases left unmatched: 7. The chain's CDR3 is CASSYSSGSGADTQYF. The CDR3 DNA follows: TGTGCCAGCAGTTACTCTAGCGGGAGCGGTGCGGATACGCAGTATTTT.

This clone has only one observation. The same CDR3 arises from other DNA sequences in this sample as well. V is TRBV6-5 and J is TRBJ1-1, with 10 nucleotides matching TRBD1. In germline, CDR1 is MNHEY, CDR2 SVGAGI. The CDR3 loop spans 13 amino acids. The J segment lost 5 bases and the V segment lost 6 bases, leaving 3 bases of the junction unmatched. In nucleotides, the CDR3 is TGTGCCAGCAGGAGGACAGGGGGGACTGAAGCTTTCTTT. It encodes CASRRTGGTEAFF.

CDR3 loop: CASASGSSYNEQFF. CDR3 bases: TGTGCCAGCGCAAGCGGGAGTTCCTACAATGAGCAGTTCTTC. This rearrangement joins TRBV7-3 to TRBJ2-1; TRBD2 matches at 8 bases. The CDR3 sequence is 14 residues long. V gave up 8 bases and J gave up 1 base; unmatched junction bases: 4. The germline V gene encodes CDR1 SGHTA and CDR2 FQGTGA. The full variable domain, with the rest looked up from reference TRBV7-3 and TRBJ2-1, is GAGVSQTPSNKVTEKGKYVELRCDPISGHTALYWYRQSLGQGPEFLIYFQGTGAADDSGLPNDRFFAVRPEGSVSTLKIQRTERGDSAVYLCASASGSSYNEQFFGPGTRLTVL.

The chain carries TRBV11-2 and TRBJ2-7; 7 bases are a match to TRBD1. CDR3 length equals 15 residues. Germline CDR1 reads SGHAT; CDR2 reads FQNNGV. Germline trimming cut 1 base from V and 2 bases from J; bases unmatched to any gene: 5. CDR3 bases: TGTGCCAGCAGCTTAGGTAGGGGGCCCACCTACGAGCAGTACTTC. It translates to CASSLGRGPTYEQYF.

The V and J genes are TRBV19 and TRBJ2-7; D uncertain. Trimming removed 6 bases at V and 2 bases at J, with 14 bases between. This CDR3 has 14 residues. The V gene's germline CDR1 is LNHDA and CDR2 SQIVND (reference sequence). The chain's CDR3 is CASSKDWPPYEQYF. In nucleotides, the CDR3 is TGTGCCAGTAGCAAAGACTGGCCGCCCTACGAGCAGTACTTC.